This TCR beta chain comes out of a study of CD8+ T cells in alopecia areata. Findings and limits, study-wide: Mice gave a clearer picture of TCR sharing than patients did, possibly for HLA-related reasons.

Comment on this clone: Its antigen remains unidentified.

RNA was extracted and reverse transcribed into cDNA as the sequencing template. Profiled with immunoSEQ multiplex PCR; TCRdb holds only in-frame clones, not every one. The table has some 100,000 clones, roughly two thirds seen once. Germline CDR1 and CDR2: SEHNR and FQNEAQ (reference sequence). The CDR3 has 15 amino acids. With V trimmed by 4 bases and J by 1 base, 3 bases remained unmatched. The sequence was obtained from a human donor in good health. The source material was CD4+ T cells sorted from blood. The V gene is TRBV7-9, the J gene TRBJ2-5; 10 bases fit TRBD2. The DNA for the CDR3 is TGTGCCAGCAGCTCTAGCGGGGGCCTCCAAGAGACCCAGTACTTC. This gives the protein CASSSSGGLQETQYF.